This T cell receptor (beta chain) was profiled in a study of molecular identifiers for immune sequencing clone quantification (dated by TCRdb to about 2018). Background for the entire study: For a replicate experiment, RNA from roughly 18,000 or 92,000 naive CD8 T cells was divided into five aliquots, and four of the five aliquots were sequenced. This methods study benchmarked molecular-identifier clustering-based TCR repertoire sequencing (MIDCIRS) and TCR RNA copy counting, using CD8 T cells to do so. Study-level results and caveats: Identical TCR molecules sharing a barcode could cause highly expanded clone sizes to be underestimated. Naive libraries contained spiked-in Jurkat TCR RNA (approximately nine copies' worth), which is not part of the donor repertoire. Approximately 2.7 recovered TCR RNA copies per cell were obtained by modeling, versus roughly 10 by digital PCR, implying a capture efficiency of about 30%. Spiked-in Jurkat TCR RNA equal to a single cell's worth was reported to be detectable even within 1,100,000 naive CD8 T cells. In CMV-specific effector cells, clones with more than 20 RNA copies accounted for over 98% of molecules, whereas in naive cells such clones accounted for under 1%. When barcode sub-clustering was omitted, TCR diversity was inflated by chimeric consensus sequences, with chimeras reaching as high as 47%.

Libraries of naive CD8 T cells were built from anywhere between about 18,000 and 1,000,000 sorted cells, with 10%, 30% or 50% of the purified RNA used. On a BD FACSAria II, naive CD8 T cells were FACS-sorted as CD8+CD4-CCR7+CD45RA+ and collected into RLT Plus buffer. Approximately nine TCR copies' worth of Jurkat RNA were spiked into roughly 19,000-1,000,000 naive CD8 T cell samples to test detection sensitivity. CD8 T cells were enriched with RosetteSep CD8+ T Cell Enrichment Cocktail and Ficoll-Paque, followed by ACK red cell lysis. This clonotype was seen a few times. Its target antigen remains unknown. No clone much larger than this one lies a single base away; base qualities are absent. A distance of 8 bases separates the germline ends of V and J, which lose 3 bases and 5 bases respectively. Looking up the germline V gene (reference sequence) yields CDR1 MNHEY and CDR2 SMNVEV. There are 13 amino acids in the CDR3, from cysteine to phenylalanine inclusive. Solely the CDR3 DNA is kept, with 39 bases framed from the first base.

Library construction relied on PCR. The run used a NextSeq 500. Bulk TCR libraries were made following a previously described method, with the TCR primers given in Table S5. Purification of total RNA was performed with the Qiagen AllPrep DNA/RNA kit. Reads from multiple sequencing runs of the same library were pooled before analysis. As for how the authors treated the data: Reads were retained only if an exact TCR constant sequence was present, and the retained reads were trimmed to 150 nt and grouped according to their 12-nt molecular barcodes. Reads within each barcode group were sub-clustered using a 15% Levenshtein threshold, and quality-weighted consensus sequences were constructed for each RNA molecule. Non-functional sequences were excluded, and lower-count sequences lying one edit away from another sequence were also excluded. Based on fitting two negative binomial distributions, any barcode sub-cluster with under 20% of the maximum read count was discarded. TCRdb's own reprocessing of the public reads used fastp at Q25 and MiXCR and kept productive beta chains. Rows with one shared CDR3 protein collapse into an entry with the most common genes and DNA. The V and J calls were not made by the authors but by TCRdb's processing. The sample table holds 90,000 to 120,000 distinct CDR3 sequences, of which about 35% were seen once. 4% to 4.5% of the sample belongs to the ten largest clones.

The sequencing input was naive CD8+ T cells from blood, with Jurkat cell RNA spiked in. The cell subset or site label on this specimen signifies: FACS-sorted CD8+CD4-CCR7+CD45RA+ naive T cells. Rearrangement joined TRBV27 to TRBJ2-1, with TRBD1 as a weak D call on 5 bases. The TCR was taken from a human donor in good health. Some libraries in this study had Jurkat cell RNA spiked in. The sequenced DNA: TGTGCCAGCAGTTTTGGGGCCCACAATGAGCAGTTCTTC. Its protein product is CASSFGAHNEQFF.